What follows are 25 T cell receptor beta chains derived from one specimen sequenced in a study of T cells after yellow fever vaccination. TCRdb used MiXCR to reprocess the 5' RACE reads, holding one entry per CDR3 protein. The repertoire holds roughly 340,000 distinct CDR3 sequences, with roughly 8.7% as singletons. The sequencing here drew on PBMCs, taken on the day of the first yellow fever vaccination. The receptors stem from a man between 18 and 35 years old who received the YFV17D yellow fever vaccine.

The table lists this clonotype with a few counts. The CDR3: CASSSIADRGSFDYGYTF. In DNA, the CDR3 is TGTGCCAGCAGCTCGATAGCGGACAGGGGTAGTTTTGACTATGGCTACACCTTC. V and J are TRBV11-1 and TRBJ1-2; 9 bases map to TRBD1. Germline V lookup: CDR1 SGHAT, CDR2 FQDESV (reference sequence). V was clipped by 4 bases and J by 3 bases; unmatched bases: 15. The CDR3 consists of 18 residues.

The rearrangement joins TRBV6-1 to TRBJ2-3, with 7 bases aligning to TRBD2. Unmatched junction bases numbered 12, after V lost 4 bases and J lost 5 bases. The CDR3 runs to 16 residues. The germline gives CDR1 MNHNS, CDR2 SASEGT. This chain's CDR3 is CASSVLRGIMVDTQYF. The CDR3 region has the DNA TGTGCCAGCAGTGTTTTGCGGGGGATCATGGTAGATACGCAGTATTTT.

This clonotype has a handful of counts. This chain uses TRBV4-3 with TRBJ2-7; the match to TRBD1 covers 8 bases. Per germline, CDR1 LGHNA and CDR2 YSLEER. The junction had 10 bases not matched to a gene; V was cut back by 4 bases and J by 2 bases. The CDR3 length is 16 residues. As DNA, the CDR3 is TGCGCCAGCAGCCCCACGACAGGGGCACCTGCCTACGAGCAGTACGTC. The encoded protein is CASSPTTGAPAYEQYV.

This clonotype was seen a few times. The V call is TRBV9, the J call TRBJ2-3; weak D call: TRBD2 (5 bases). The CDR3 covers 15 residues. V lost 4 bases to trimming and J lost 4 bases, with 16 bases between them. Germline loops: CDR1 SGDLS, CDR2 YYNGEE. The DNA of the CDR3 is TGTGCCAGCAGCAATAGGGCTAGCAGCGCAGATACGCAGTATTTT. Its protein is CASSNRASSADTQYF.

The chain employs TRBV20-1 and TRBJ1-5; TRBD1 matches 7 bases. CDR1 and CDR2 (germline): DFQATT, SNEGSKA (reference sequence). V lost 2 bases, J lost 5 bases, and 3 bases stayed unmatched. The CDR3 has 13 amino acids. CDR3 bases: TGCAGTGCTAGATCGCAGGGGGATCAGCCCCAGCATTTT. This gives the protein CSARSQGDQPQHF.

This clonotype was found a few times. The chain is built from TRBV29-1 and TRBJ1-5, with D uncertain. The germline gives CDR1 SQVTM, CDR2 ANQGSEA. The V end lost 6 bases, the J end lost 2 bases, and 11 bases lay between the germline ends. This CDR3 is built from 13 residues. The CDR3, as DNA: TGCAGCGTCTCTCTAGGGCGCAATCAGCCCCAGCATTTT. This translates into CSVSLGRNQPQHF. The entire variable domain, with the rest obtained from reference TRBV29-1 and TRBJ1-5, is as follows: SAVISQKPSRDICQRGTSLTIQCQVDSQVTMMFWYRQQPGQSLTLIATANQGSEATYESGFVIDKFPISRPNLTFSTLTVSNMSPEDSSIYLCSVSLGRNQPQHFGDGTRLSIL.

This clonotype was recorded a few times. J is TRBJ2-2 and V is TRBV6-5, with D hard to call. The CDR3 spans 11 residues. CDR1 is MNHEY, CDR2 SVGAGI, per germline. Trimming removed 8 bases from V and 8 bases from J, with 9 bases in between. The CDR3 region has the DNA TGTGCCAGCCTTTCATCAGGGGAGCTGTTTTTT. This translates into CASLSSGELFF.

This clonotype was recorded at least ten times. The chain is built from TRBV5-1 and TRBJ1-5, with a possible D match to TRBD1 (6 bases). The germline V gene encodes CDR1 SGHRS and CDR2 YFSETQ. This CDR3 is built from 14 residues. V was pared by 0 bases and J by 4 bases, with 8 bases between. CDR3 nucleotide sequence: TGCGCCAGCAGCTTGGTACAGGGAAATCAGCCCCAGCATTTT. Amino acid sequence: CASSLVQGNQPQHF.

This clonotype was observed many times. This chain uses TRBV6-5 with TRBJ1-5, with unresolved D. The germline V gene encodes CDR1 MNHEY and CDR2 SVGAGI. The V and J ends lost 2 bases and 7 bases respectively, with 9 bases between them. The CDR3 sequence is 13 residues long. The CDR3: CASSYRSGQPQHF. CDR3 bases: TGTGCCAGCAGTTACCGGTCCGGCCAGCCCCAGCATTTT.

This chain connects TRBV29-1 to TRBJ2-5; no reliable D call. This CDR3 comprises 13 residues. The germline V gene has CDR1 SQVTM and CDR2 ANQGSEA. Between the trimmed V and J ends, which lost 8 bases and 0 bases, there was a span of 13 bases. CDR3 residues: CSLATTHQETQYF. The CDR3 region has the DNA TGCAGCCTCGCCACGACCCACCAAGAGACCCAGTACTTC.

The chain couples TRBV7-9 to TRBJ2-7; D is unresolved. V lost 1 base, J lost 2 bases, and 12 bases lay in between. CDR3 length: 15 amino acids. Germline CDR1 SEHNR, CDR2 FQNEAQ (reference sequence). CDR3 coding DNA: TGTGCCAGCAGCTTAGTCCCGGACGCTACCTACGAGCAGTACTTC. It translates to CASSLVPDATYEQYF.

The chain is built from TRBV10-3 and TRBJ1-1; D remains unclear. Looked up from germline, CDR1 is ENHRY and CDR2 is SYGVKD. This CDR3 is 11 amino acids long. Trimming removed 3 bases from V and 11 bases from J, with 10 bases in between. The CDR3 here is CAISEGPPAFF. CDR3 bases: TGTGCCATCAGTGAAGGACCCCCGGCTTTCTTT.

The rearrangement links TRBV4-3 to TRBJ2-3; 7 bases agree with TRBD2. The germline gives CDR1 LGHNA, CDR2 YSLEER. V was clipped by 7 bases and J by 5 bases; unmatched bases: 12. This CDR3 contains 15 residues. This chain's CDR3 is CASTRVAGVRDTQYF. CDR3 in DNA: TGCGCCAGCACGAGGGTGGCGGGGGTTAGAGATACGCAGTATTTT.

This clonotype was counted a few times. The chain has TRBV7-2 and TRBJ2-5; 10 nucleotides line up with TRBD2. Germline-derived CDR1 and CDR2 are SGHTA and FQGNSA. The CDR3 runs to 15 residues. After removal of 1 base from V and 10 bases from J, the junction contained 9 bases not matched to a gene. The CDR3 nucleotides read TGTGCCAGCAGCTTAGTAGCGGGGGGCCCGCGGAGCCAGTACTTC. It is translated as CASSLVAGGPRSQYF.

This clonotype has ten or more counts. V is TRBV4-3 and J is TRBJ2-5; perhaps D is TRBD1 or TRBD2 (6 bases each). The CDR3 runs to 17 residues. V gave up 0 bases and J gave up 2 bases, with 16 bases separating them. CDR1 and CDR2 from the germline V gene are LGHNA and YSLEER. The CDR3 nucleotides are TGCGCCAGCAGCCAAGATGGATCCCGGGGGCGGCAAGAGACCCAGTACTTC. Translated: CASSQDGSRGRQETQYF.

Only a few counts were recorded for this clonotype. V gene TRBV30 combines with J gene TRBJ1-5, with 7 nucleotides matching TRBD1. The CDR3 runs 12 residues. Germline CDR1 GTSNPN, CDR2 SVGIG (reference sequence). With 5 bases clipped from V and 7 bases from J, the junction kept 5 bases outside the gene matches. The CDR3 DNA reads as TGTGCCTGGGACAGGGAGCGGCAGCCCCAGCATTTT. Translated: CAWDRERQPQHF.

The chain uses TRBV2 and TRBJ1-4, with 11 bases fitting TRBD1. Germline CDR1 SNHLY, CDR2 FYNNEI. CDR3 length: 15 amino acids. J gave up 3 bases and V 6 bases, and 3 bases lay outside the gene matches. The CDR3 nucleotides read TGTGCCAGCAGGGACAGGGGGCGAGCTAATGAAAAACTGTTTTTT. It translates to CASRDRGRANEKLFF.

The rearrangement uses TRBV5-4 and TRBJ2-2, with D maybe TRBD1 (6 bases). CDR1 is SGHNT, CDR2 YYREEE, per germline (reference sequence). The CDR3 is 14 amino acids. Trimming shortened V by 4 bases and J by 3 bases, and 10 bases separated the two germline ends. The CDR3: CASSLTGYTGELFF. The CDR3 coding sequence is TGTGCCAGCAGCCTGACAGGATACACCGGGGAGCTGTTTTTT.

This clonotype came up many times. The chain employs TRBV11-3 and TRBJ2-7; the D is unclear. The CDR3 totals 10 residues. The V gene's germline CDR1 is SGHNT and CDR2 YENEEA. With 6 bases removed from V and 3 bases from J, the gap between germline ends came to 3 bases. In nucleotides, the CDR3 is TGTGCCAGCAGGGACTACGAGCAGTACTTC. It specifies CASRDYEQYF.

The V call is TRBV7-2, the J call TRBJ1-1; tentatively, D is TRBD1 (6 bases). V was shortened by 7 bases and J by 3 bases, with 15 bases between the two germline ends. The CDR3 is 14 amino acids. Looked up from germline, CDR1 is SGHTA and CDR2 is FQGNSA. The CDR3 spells CASNGQPADTEAFF. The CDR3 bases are TGTGCCAGCAACGGACAGCCCGCGGACACTGAAGCTTTCTTT.

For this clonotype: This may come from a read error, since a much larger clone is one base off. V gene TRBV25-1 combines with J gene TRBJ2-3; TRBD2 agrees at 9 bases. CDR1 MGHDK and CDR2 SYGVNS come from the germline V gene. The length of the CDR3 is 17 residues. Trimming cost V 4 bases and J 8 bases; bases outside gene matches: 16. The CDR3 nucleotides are TGTGCCAGCAGTGGGGCGGTTTCGCGGGGGGGTTTGGGTACGCAGTATTTT. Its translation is CASSGAVSRGGLGTQYF.

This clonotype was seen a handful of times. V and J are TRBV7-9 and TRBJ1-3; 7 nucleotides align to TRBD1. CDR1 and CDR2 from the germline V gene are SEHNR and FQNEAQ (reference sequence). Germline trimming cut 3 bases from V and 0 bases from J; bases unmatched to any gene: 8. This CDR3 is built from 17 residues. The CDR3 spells CASSFRPGQSSGNTIYF. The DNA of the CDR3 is TGTGCCAGCAGCTTTAGACCGGGACAGAGCTCTGGAAACACCATATATTTT.

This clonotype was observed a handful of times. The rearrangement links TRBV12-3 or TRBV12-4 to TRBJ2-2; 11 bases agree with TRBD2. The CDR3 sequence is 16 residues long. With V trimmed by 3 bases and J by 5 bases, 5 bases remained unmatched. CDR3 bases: TGTGCCAGCAGTTTGGCTAGCGGGGGGCGGACCGGGGAGCTGTTTTTT. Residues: CASSLASGGRTGELFF.

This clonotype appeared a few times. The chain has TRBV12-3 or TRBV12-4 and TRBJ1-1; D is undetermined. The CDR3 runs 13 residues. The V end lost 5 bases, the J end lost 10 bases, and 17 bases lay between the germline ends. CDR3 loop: CASSQASLARAFF. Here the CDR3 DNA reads TGTGCCAGCAGTCAAGCGTCCCTGGCGCGAGCTTTCTTT.

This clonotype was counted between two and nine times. This CDR3 is CASIKRQGWPVTEAFF. The CDR3 coding sequence is TGTGCCAGCATCAAACGACAGGGGTGGCCGGTCACTGAAGCTTTCTTT. V gene TRBV6-1 combines with J gene TRBJ1-1; the match to TRBD1 covers 8 bases. J was trimmed by 4 bases and V by 7 bases; bases with no gene match: 14. The CDR3 sequence is 16 residues long. Per the germline V gene, CDR1 is MNHNS and CDR2 is SASEGT.